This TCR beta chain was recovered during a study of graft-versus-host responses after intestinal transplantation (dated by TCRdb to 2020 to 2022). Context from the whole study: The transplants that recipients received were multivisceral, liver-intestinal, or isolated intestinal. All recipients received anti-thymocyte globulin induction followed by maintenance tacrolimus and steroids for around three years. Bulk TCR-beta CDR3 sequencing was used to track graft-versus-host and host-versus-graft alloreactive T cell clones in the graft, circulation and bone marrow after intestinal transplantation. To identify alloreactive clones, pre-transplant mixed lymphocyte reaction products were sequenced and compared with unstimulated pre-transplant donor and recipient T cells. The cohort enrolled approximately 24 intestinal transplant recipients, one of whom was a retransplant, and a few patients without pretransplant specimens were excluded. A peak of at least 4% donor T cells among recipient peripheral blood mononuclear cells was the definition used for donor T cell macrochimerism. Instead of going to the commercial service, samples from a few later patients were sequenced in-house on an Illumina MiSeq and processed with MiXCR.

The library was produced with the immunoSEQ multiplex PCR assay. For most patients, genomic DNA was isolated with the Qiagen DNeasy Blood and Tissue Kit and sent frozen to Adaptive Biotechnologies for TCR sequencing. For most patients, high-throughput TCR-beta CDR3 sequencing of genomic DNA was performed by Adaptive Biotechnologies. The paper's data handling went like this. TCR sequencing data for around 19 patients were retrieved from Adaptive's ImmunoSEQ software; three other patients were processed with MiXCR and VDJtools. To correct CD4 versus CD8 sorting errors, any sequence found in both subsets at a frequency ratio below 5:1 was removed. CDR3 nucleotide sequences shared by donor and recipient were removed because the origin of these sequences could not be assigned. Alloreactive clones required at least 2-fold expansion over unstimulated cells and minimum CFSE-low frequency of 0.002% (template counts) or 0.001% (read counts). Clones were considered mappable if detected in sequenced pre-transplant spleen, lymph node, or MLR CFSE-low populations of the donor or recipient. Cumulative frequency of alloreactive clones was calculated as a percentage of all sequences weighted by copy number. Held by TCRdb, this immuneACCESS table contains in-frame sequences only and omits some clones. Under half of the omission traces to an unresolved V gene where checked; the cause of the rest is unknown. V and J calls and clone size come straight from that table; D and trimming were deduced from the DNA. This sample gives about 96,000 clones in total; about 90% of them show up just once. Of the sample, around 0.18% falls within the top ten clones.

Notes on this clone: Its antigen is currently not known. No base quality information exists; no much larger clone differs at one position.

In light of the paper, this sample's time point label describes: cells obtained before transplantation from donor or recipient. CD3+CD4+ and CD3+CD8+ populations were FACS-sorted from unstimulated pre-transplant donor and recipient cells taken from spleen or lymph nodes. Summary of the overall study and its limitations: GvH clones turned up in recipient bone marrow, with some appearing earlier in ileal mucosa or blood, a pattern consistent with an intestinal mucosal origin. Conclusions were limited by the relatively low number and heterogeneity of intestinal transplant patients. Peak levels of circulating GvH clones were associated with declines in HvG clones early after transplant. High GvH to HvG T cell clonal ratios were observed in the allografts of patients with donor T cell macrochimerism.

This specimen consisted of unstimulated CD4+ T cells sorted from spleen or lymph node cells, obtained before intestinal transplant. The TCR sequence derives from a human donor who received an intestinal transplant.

DNA sequence: TGTGCCCTCGGACTAGGGCCGGCGGATGAGCAGTTCTTC. This sequence encodes CALGLGPADEQFF. Here the chain combines TRBV10-3 and TRBJ2-1, with 7 junctional bases fitting TRBD2. From its cysteine to its phenylalanine, the CDR3 spans 13 amino acids. CDR3 DNA only is kept here, 39 bases in frame from base 1. In the germline V gene, CDR1 corresponds to ENHRY and CDR2 to SYGVKD. V and J are trimmed by 11 bases and 8 bases, and the gene matches miss 12 bases of the junction.